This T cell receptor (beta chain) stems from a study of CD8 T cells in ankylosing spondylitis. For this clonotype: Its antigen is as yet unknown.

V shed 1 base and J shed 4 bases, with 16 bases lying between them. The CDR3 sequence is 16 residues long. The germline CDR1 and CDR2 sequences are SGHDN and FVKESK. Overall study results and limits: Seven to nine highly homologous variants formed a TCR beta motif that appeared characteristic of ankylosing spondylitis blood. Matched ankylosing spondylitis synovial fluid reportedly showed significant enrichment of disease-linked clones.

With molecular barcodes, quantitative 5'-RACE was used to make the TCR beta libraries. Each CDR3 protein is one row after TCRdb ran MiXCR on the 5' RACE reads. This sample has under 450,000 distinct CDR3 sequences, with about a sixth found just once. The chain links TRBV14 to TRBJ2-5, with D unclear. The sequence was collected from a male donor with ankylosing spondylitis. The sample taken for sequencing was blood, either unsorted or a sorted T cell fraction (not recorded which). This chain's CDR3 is CASSQVLLTSRETQYF. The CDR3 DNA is TGTGCCAGCAGCCAAGTCCTATTGACCAGCCGAGAGACCCAGTACTTC. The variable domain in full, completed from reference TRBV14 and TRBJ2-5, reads EAGVTQFPSHSVIEKGQTVTLRCDPISGHDNLYWYRRVMGKEIKFLLHFVKESKQDESGMPNNRFLAERTGGTYSTLKVQPAELEDSGVYFCASSQVLLTSRETQYFGPGTRLLVL.